Below, 13 T cell receptor beta chains from the same sample are listed, as sequenced in a study of blood T cell repertoires in COVID-19 (TCRdb year 2020). Libraries came from the immunoSEQ multiplex PCR assay. Imported from immuneACCESS, the table was reduced by TCRdb to in-frame sequences with V and J called. These copies leave out some clones; in studies compared against another copy, an unresolved V gene accounts for under half, and the cause of the remainder is not known. The sample yields more than 65,000 clones; over 65% were counted once. About a third of the sample lies in the top ten. The sequenced sample consisted of peripheral blood. These receptor sequences come from a woman in her seventies with acute or convalescent COVID-19.

This chain connects TRBV7-8 to TRBJ1-4; unclear D gene. CDR3 length equals 14 residues. The V end lost 6 bases, the J end lost 8 bases, and 16 bases lay between the germline ends. Germline V gives CDR1 SGHVS, CDR2 FQNEAQ. CDR3 DNA sequence: TGTGCCAGCAGTCAAGCCTACCTCGGGGAAAAACTGTTTTTT. The encoded protein is CASSQAYLGEKLFF. Looking up the rest from reference TRBV7-8 and TRBJ1-4 gives the full variable domain: GAGVSQSPRYKVAKRGQDVALRCDPISGHVSLFWYQQALGQGPEFLTYFQNEAQLDKSGLPSDRFFAERPEGSVSTLKIQRTQQEDSAVYLCASSQAYLGEKLFFGSGTQLSVL.

This clone was observed a single time. This chain uses TRBV7-9 with TRBJ1-1; D unclear. Germline lookup yields CDR1 SEHNR and CDR2 FQNEAQ (reference sequence). The CDR3 is 14 amino acids. Deletions cut 5 bases from V and 1 base from J, with 11 bases between. CDR3 sequence (DNA): TGTGCCAGCAGCCCGGGATGGGCGAACACTGAAGCTTTCTTT. Its translation: CASSPGWANTEAFF.

The genes are TRBV6-6 and TRBJ1-2, with TRBD1 as a possible D gene (6 bases). This CDR3 comprises 14 residues. Germline V gene data show CDR1 as MNHNY and CDR2 as SVGAGI (reference sequence). Trimming stripped 6 bases from V and 1 base from J, with 12 bases between. CDR3 sequence reads: CASRAGQINYGYTF. The CDR3 nucleotides read TGTGCCAGCAGGGCCGGACAGATTAACTATGGCTACACCTTC.

This chain connects TRBV5-8 to TRBJ2-3; tentatively, D is TRBD1 (5 bases). This CDR3 spans 16 amino acids. Germline V gives CDR1 SGHTS, CDR2 YDEGEE. Trimming shortened V by 0 bases and J by 1 base, and 12 bases separated the two germline ends. CDR3 coding DNA: TGTGCCAGCAGCTTGGGACAGATCTCCCGCACAGATACGCAGTATTTT. It specifies CASSLGQISRTDTQYF.

This clone was observed once. The CDR3 DNA follows: TGTGCCAGCAGTTATGGGACAGTGAACACTGAAGCTTTCTTT. Residues: CASSYGTVNTEAFF. This chain uses TRBV6-5 with TRBJ1-1; TRBD1 aligns across 7 bases. With V trimmed by 3 bases and J by 0 bases, 1 base remained unmatched. The CDR3 runs to 14 residues. Germline CDR1 reads MNHEY; CDR2 reads SVGAGI.

A few counts support this clone. The V gene is TRBV19, the J gene TRBJ2-7, with TRBD1 matching over 10 bases. J was trimmed by 5 bases and V by 4 bases; bases with no gene match: 5. Germline loops: CDR1 LNHDA, CDR2 SQIVND (reference sequence). The CDR3 sequence is 14 residues long. For the CDR3, the DNA is TGTGCCAGTAGTACCCTCGGACAGGGGGACGAGCAGTACTTC. It is translated as CASSTLGQGDEQYF.

The chain carries TRBV5-4 and TRBJ2-1; perhaps TRBD2 as D (6 bases). Trimming left V 4 bases short and J 7 bases short, with 18 bases between. In germline, CDR1 is SGHNT, CDR2 YYREEE (reference sequence). This CDR3 is built from 15 residues. The CDR3 protein is CASSLPSAGLNEQFF. For the CDR3, the DNA is TGTGCCAGCAGCCTACCTTCTGCGGGACTGAATGAGCAGTTCTTC.

V and J are TRBV29-1 and TRBJ1-1, with D perhaps matching TRBD1 (6 bases). Germline V CDR1 and CDR2: SQVTM, ANQGSEA. Trimming removed 5 bases from V and 0 bases from J, with 13 bases in between. CDR3 size: 14 residues. The CDR3 protein is CSVFQGSLNTEAFF. CDR3 DNA sequence: TGCAGCGTTTTCCAGGGGTCGCTGAACACTGAAGCTTTCTTT.

This clone was counted once. The gene calls are TRBV10-3 and TRBJ1-1, with 10 bases fitting TRBD1. Trimming cost V 4 bases and J 5 bases; bases outside gene matches: 4. This CDR3 comprises 14 residues. CDR1 ENHRY and CDR2 SYGVKD come from the germline V gene. The CDR3 spells CAISGDRGLTEAFF. The CDR3 region has the DNA TGTGCCATCAGTGGAGACAGGGGGCTGACTGAAGCTTTCTTT.

The chain is built from TRBV5-6 and TRBJ1-1; D is uncertain. CDR1 and CDR2 from the germline V gene are SGHDT and YYEEEE. V gave up 2 bases and J gave up 3 bases, with 11 bases separating them. The CDR3 covers 14 residues. The CDR3 here is CASSFIQRDTEAFF. CDR3 sequence (DNA): TGTGCCAGCAGCTTTATCCAGCGGGACACTGAAGCTTTCTTT.

This clone was observed a few times. This chain joins TRBV6-6 and TRBJ2-1, with 7 bases aligning to TRBD2. The CDR3 runs 15 residues. CDR1 is MNHNY, CDR2 SVGAGI, per germline (reference sequence). Trimming took 2 bases from V and 6 from J; bases not matched to a gene: 7. The CDR3 region is CASSYRMGGVNEQFF. CDR3 bases: TGTGCCAGCAGTTACCGTATGGGGGGGGTCAATGAGCAGTTCTTC.

In this sample, this clone turned up once. The V call is TRBV6-2 or TRBV6-3, the J call TRBJ1-5, with TRBD1 identical over 7 bases. The V gene's germline CDR1 is MNHEY and CDR2 SVGEGT. The V and J ends lost 5 bases and 0 bases, in that order; junction bases with no gene match: 13. This CDR3 has 18 amino acids. CDR3 DNA: TGTGCCAGCAGTGCCACCGGGACAGTTAATTATAGCAATCAGCCCCAGCATTTT. Encoded protein: CASSATGTVNYSNQPQHF.

V usage is TRBV28 and J usage is TRBJ1-3; D is possibly TRBD1 (5 bases). Germline V gene data show CDR1 as MDHEN and CDR2 as SYDVKM. CDR3 length: 16 residues. V lost 5 bases and J 0 bases, leaving 14 bases between the germline ends. In DNA form, the CDR3 reads TGTGCCAGCAGTCGGCAGGGACTTAGCTCTGGAAACACCATATATTTT. Protein sequence: CASSRQGLSSGNTIYF.